Only a few counts were recorded for the clone carrying this T cell receptor (beta chain). What it recognizes is unknown. Looked up from germline, CDR1 is DFQATT and CDR2 is SNEGSKA (reference sequence). The CDR3 runs to 15 residues. Unmatched junction bases numbered 7, after V lost 5 bases and J lost 0 bases. The sample is drawn from a study of T-cell reconstitution after alpha-beta-depleted transplantation in children. The study's findings and limits: It was reported that alpha-beta T cells came from several hundred expanded graft clones (about two months after transplant). After one year, T-cell counts and TCRbeta diversity mostly came from new T cells. Some patients showed high day-60 TCRbeta diversity, which derived from surviving recipient T cells and thymic progenitors.

Preparation of the TCRbeta library was carried out with unique molecular identifiers. Each CDR3 protein is one row after TCRdb ran MiXCR on the PCR reads. The sample has roughly 670,000 distinct CDR3 sequences, around 14% seen once. The J gene is TRBJ2-1, the V gene TRBV20-1, with 7 bases that match TRBD1. The material was PBMCs, obtained before TCRalphabeta/CD19-depleted stem cell transplant. The clonotype comes from a girl aged 2-9 years with congenital amegakaryocytic thrombocytopenia, due to receive a stem cell transplant. The CDR3 is CSAPSDRSSYNEQFF. The CDR3 DNA is TGCAGTGCTCCCTCGGACAGGAGCTCCTACAATGAGCAGTTCTTC.